These T cell receptor beta chains were read from a single sample in a study of long-term antiretroviral therapy in people with HIV. Sequencing was performed with immunoSEQ multiplex PCR; in TCRdb, only in-frame clones are kept and a portion is missing. The sample has about 37,000 clones; around 83% are singletons. Sequenced here: unsorted PBMCs, sampled 1 year after starting antiretroviral therapy. These TCRs come from a man between 18 and 29 years old with HIV. Each CDR3 is given with its conserved first and last residue. D genes are given only for firm matches. Size is omitted from some rows. Given values are once, few, many or a class for expanded clones.

>-|TRBJ2-7|once|TRBV4-3
TGCGCCAGCAGCCAAGATCGGGTTCACAGGGAGGGGCACGAGCAGTACTTC
CASSQDRVHREGHEQYF
>TRBD1|TRBJ1-4|-|TRBV9
TGTGCCAGCAGCCCTAGACCGGACAGGGAAAAACTGTTTTTT
CASSPRPDREKLFF
>-|TRBJ1-3|once|TRBV5-4
TGTGCCAGCACCAAAACCCTGGACTACTCTAGCTCTGGAAACACCATATATTTT
CASTKTLDYSSSGNTIYF
>-|TRBJ2-7|-|TRBV7-8
TGTGCCAGCAGCTTAGGAATCCAGGGCTACGAGCAGTACTTC
CASSLGIQGYEQYF
>-|TRBJ2-7|-|TRBV9
TGTGCCAGCAGCGTCCAGACTAGCTCCTACGAGCAGTACTTC
CASSVQTSSYEQYF
>TRBD1|TRBJ1-2|-|TRBV9
TGTGCCAGCAGCGTAGCTACGGGGGGGACAGTTTATGGCTACACCTTC
CASSVATGGTVYGYTF
>-|TRBJ2-7|once|TRBV6-1
TGTGCCAGCAGTGAACGCAGACACGAGCAGTACTTC
CASSERRHEQYF
>TRBD1|TRBJ1-1|-|TRBV10-1
TGCGCCAGCAGTGACCACAGGGGCCTAAACGCTGAAGCTTTCTTT
CASSDHRGLNAEAFF
>-|TRBJ2-5|few|TRBV27
TGTGCCAGCAGTTCAGGGACAGAGGAGGGGGAGACCCAGTACTTC
CASSSGTEEGETQYF
>-|TRBJ2-7|few|TRBV7-8
TGTGCCAGCAGCTTAGCGAGTCACTACGAGCAGTACTTC
CASSLASHYEQYF
>-|TRBJ1-1|-|TRBV6-5
TGTGCCAGCAGTCGGGGGGGGACTGAAGCTTTCTTT
CASSRGGTEAFF
>-|TRBJ2-2|-|TRBV27
TGTGCCAGCAGTTTATCTACAGTGACCGGGGAGCTGTTTTTT
CASSLSTVTGELFF
>-|TRBJ1-1|-|TRBV7-9
TGTGCCAGTGATCTGTGGGGGGGAGGAAGCACTGAAGCTTTCTTT
CASDLWGGGSTEAFF
>-|TRBJ1-2|-|TRBV9
TGTGCCAGCAGCGCCACCGTCTATAACTATGGCTACACCTTC
CASSATVYNYGYTF
>-|TRBJ1-1|once|TRBV6-1
TGTGCCAGCAGTTCTCCGGGGGCAAACACTGAAGCTTTCTTT
CASSSPGANTEAFF
>TRBD2|TRBJ2-7|few|TRBV28
TGTGCCAGCAGTTTCCCCCTAAAGCGGGAGGCTTGGGGGGAATACGAGCAGTACTTC
CASSFPLKREAWGEYEQYF
>-|TRBJ1-2|-|TRBV9
TGTGCCAGCAGCGCGAGCCCGGACAGACTCAACTATGGCTACACCTTC
CASSASPDRLNYGYTF
>-|TRBJ2-5|once|TRBV7-3
TGTGCCAGCAGCACGTCAGGGGGGGCAGAGACCCAGTACTTC
CASSTSGGAETQYF
>-|TRBJ2-1|-|TRBV5-6
TGTGCCAGCAGCTTGCCGGGCTCCCGCTTGCCTTCCAATGAGCAGTTCTTC
CASSLPGSRLPSNEQFF
>TRBD2|TRBJ2-7|-|TRBV27
TGTGCCAGCAGTTTATGGGTCTTACTAGCGGGAGTCGACCACTACGAGCAGTACTTC
CASSLWVLLAGVDHYEQYF
>-|TRBJ1-2|-|TRBV5-4
TGTGCCAGCAGCGTGGACAAAGGGGGGGGCTACACCTTC
CASSVDKGGGYTF
>-|TRBJ1-4|-|TRBV10-3
TGTGCCATCAGTGAGACTACTGGGGGCGAGGAGGAAAAACTGTTTTTT
CAISETTGGEEEKLFF
>-|TRBJ2-4|-|TRBV12-5
TGTGCTAGTGGTTTGGTACAAGGCATTCAGTACTTC
CASGLVQGIQYF
>-|TRBJ1-1|-|TRBV18
TGTGCCAGCTCACCAGTGGCAGGAAGGAGTATTGAAGCTTTCTTT
CASSPVAGRSIEAFF
>TRBD2|TRBJ2-1|-|TRBV20-1
TGCAGTGCGATAGCGGGGAATGAGCAGTTCTTC
CSAIAGNEQFF
>TRBD1|TRBJ1-4|few|TRBV9
TGTGCCAGCAGCGCCCGGGACAGGCCATCTGGGGGAACTAATGAAAAACTGTTTTTT
CASSARDRPSGGTNEKLFF
>-|TRBJ2-7|-|TRBV18
TGTGCCAGCTCACCACCGAGCGGTAGCTCCTACGAGCAGTACTTC
CASSPPSGSSYEQYF
>-|TRBJ1-5|few|TRBV7-6
TGTGCCAGCAGCCCCGAGGGACGGTCCAATCAGCCCCAGCATTTT
CASSPEGRSNQPQHF
>TRBD2|TRBJ2-7|once|TRBV27
TGTGCCAGCAGTTTAGCGGGAGGGGAGTTGGCCTACGAGCAGTACTTC
CASSLAGGELAYEQYF
>TRBD1|TRBJ1-1|-|TRBV6-5
TGTGCCAGCAGGTGGGGACAGGAGAACACTGAAGCTTTCTTT
CASRWGQENTEAFF
>-|TRBJ1-1|once|TRBV4-3
TGCGCCAGCAGCCAAGATGGACGGACTGAAGCTTTCTTT
CASSQDGRTEAFF
>-|TRBJ1-2|few|TRBV2
TGTGCCAGCAGTGTGGGGGCTGGTGGCTACACCTTC
CASSVGAGGYTF
>-|TRBJ1-5|-|TRBV7-9
TGTGCCAGCAGCTTAGGGGGGCCGGTTCAGCCCCAGCATTTT
CASSLGGPVQPQHF
>-|TRBJ1-1|-|TRBV29-1
TGCAGCGTTGAAGATCGGTTCGTGGAGGGGTTCGGAGAGTTGAACACTGAAGCTTTCTTT
CSVEDRFVEGFGELNTEAFF
>-|TRBJ2-1|once|TRBV4-3
TGCGCCAGCAGCCGCCGTGATGAGGCCTACAATGAGCAGTTCTTC
CASSRRDEAYNEQFF
>TRBD1|TRBJ2-5|-|TRBV5-6
TGTGCCAGCAGCTCCAGGACAGGGGGCGCTGAGACCCAGTACTTC
CASSSRTGGAETQYF
>-|TRBJ2-2|-|TRBV7-7
TGTGCCAGCAGCGGGGTGTCGAACACCGGGGAGCTGTTTTTT
CASSGVSNTGELFF
>-|TRBJ1-1|-|TRBV7-9
TGTGCCAGCAGCGAGAACACTGAAGCTTTCTTT
CASSENTEAFF
>TRBD2|TRBJ2-3|-|TRBV7-6
TGTGCCAGCAGCTTAGCCCTAGCGGGGGAGGAGAATACGCAGTATTTT
CASSLALAGEENTQYF
>TRBD1|TRBJ2-1|-|TRBV9
TGTGCCAGCAGCGCAAGGGGGACAGGACTCCACAATGAGCAGTTCTTC
CASSARGTGLHNEQFF
>-|TRBJ2-7|-|TRBV5-6
TGTGCCAGCAGCTTGGCAGCGATAAGCTACTACGAGCAGTACTTC
CASSLAAISYYEQYF
>-|TRBJ1-2|-|TRBV9
TGTGCCAGCAGCGTAGGACAGGACCTCCGCTATGGCTACACCTTC
CASSVGQDLRYGYTF
>-|TRBJ2-4|once|TRBV5-1
TGCGCCAGCAGCTCAGACAGGACTTTGACCGGCAAAAACATTCAGTACTTC
CASSSDRTLTGKNIQYF
>TRBD1|TRBJ2-2|-|TRBV7-9
TGTGCCAGCAGCCCGCCCAGGGGGAGCGGGGAGCTGTTTTTT
CASSPPRGSGELFF
>-|TRBJ2-1|once|TRBV18
TGTGCCAGCTCACAACGCGCTAGAGAGGGCAATGAGCAGTTCTTC
CASSQRAREGNEQFF
>-|TRBJ2-7|medium-sized|TRBV29-1
TGCAGCGTTGAAGCTGTGACAGCGTTTAGGTACGAGCAGTACTTC
CSVEAVTAFRYEQYF
>-|TRBJ1-4|-|TRBV4-3
TGCGCCAGCAGCCAAACCGGCTATGAAAAACTGTTTTTT
CASSQTGYEKLFF
>-|TRBJ1-6|few|TRBV9
TGTGCCAGCAGCGTAGGAGGGTATAATTCACCCCTCCACTTT
CASSVGGYNSPLHF
>-|TRBJ1-5|-|TRBV5-1
TGCGCCAGCAGCTTGGGCCGCCGGGGCCCAGGAGAGCCCCAGCATTTT
CASSLGRRGPGEPQHF
>TRBD1|TRBJ1-2|-|TRBV5-4
TGTGCCAGCAGCTTGGCAGGGGGCCGGGGATTCTTC
CASSLAGGRGFF
>-|TRBJ1-1|-|TRBV6-5
TGTGCCAGCAGAAACCCGACAGTTGAAGCTTTCTTT
CASRNPTVEAFF
>TRBD1|TRBJ2-7|-|TRBV10-3
TGTGCCATCAGAGGGGACAGTGAGCCCTACGAGCAGTACTTC
CAIRGDSEPYEQYF
>-|TRBJ2-7|-|TRBV7-6
TGTGCCAGCAGCCAGGGGGGGGGTAGCGGGATCCACGAGCAGTACTTC
CASSQGGGSGIHEQYF
>-|TRBJ2-2|-|TRBV9
TGTGCCAGCAGCGCGCGGGGTTTCGGGGGTACCGGGGAGCTGTTTTTT
CASSARGFGGTGELFF
>-|TRBJ1-2|-|TRBV6-5
TGTGCCACCTGGGGGCCCGAGAACTATGGCTACACCTTC
CATWGPENYGYTF
>TRBD1|TRBJ2-7|-|TRBV19
TGTGCCAGTAGTGACCCGGGACAGGGGGCCTACGAGCAGTACTTC
CASSDPGQGAYEQYF
>-|TRBJ2-7|-|TRBV12-5
TGTGCTAGTGGTGAGCCGGTTGGTTCTTCCTACGAGCAGTACTTC
CASGEPVGSSYEQYF